This T cell receptor (beta chain) was sequenced for a study of blood T cell repertoires in COVID-19. This clone was seen ten or more times. How the authors handled the data: Amplification of reference gene primers provided the estimated nucleated cell counts. Clones were sequenced by immunoSEQ multiplex PCR, and TCRdb holds only the in-frame ones, with some missing. V and J calls and clone size follow that table, whereas D and trimming were derived from the DNA. The table has tens of thousands of clones, 86% seen once. The V gene end was trimmed by 7 bases and the J gene end by 0 bases; junction bases not matched to a gene: 6. The CDR3 is made up of 15 amino acids. Germline CDR1 reads SNHLY; CDR2 reads FYNNEI.

This receptor was taken from a man aged 50 to 59 with acute or convalescent COVID-19. The V and J genes are TRBV2 and TRBJ1-5, with 7 positions matching TRBD1. The sample was peripheral blood. CDR3 region: CASTGQTHSNQPQHF. CDR3 DNA sequence: TGTGCCAGCACGGGACAGACACATAGCAATCAGCCCCAGCATTTT. The full variable domain, its missing parts supplied by reference TRBV2 and TRBJ1-5, is EPEVTQTPSHQVTQMGQEVILRCVPISNHLYFYWYRQILGQKVEFLVSFYNNEISEKSEIFDDQFSVERPDGSNFTLKIRSTKLEDSAMYFCASTGQTHSNQPQHFGDGTRLSIL.